One and the same sample provided the 27 T cell receptor beta chains below, sequenced in a study of T-cell reconstitution after alpha-beta-depleted transplantation in children. Preparation of the TCRbeta library involved a method that used unique molecular identifiers. TCRdb processed the PCR reads anew with MiXCR; each CDR3 protein has one entry. The data contain around 270,000 distinct CDR3 sequences, about 9.5% of them seen just once; the ten biggest clones take up about 8%. Specimen: PBMCs, collected before TCRalphabeta/CD19-depleted stem cell transplant. Receptors originate from a boy less than two years old with acute myeloid leukemia, due to receive a stem cell transplant.

V and J are TRBV12-3 or TRBV12-4 and TRBJ1-5; no reliable D call. CDR3 length: 15 residues. V dropped 6 bases and J dropped 3 bases, with 15 bases sitting between them. In DNA, the CDR3 is TGTGCCAGCAGCAAGAACCCCGAGGTCAATCAGCCCCAGCATTTT. Residues: CASSKNPEVNQPQHF.

This clonotype was counted many times. The chain carries TRBV4-1 and TRBJ2-1; D ambiguous. V was pared by 4 bases and J by 7 bases, with 17 bases between. The CDR3 has 15 amino acids. CDR1 is MGHRA, CDR2 YSYEKL, per germline. CDR3 sequence reads: CASSPLGDSVNEQFF. The CDR3, as DNA: TGCGCCAGCAGCCCCCTTGGTGATTCGGTAAATGAGCAGTTCTTC.

In this sample, this clonotype turned up a few times. This chain links TRBV11-1 with TRBJ2-7; the match to TRBD1 covers 12 bases. Germline values: CDR1 SGHAT, CDR2 FQDESV (reference sequence). V shed 3 bases and J 6 bases; nucleotides not matched to a gene: 15. CDR3 size: 18 residues. The CDR3 protein is CASSFGTGGASRYFEQYF. CDR3 DNA sequence: TGTGCCAGCAGCTTTGGGACAGGGGGCGCCTCAAGGTATTTCGAGCAGTACTTC.

This clonotype was recorded at least ten times. V is TRBV29-1 and J is TRBJ2-2; TRBD2 is a possible D gene (5 bases). Germline CDR1 reads SQVTM; CDR2 reads ANQGSEA. CDR3 length: 11 residues. The germline V and J ends were trimmed by 4 bases and 8 bases, with 8 bases remaining between them. For the CDR3, the DNA is TGCAGCGTTGCTTCGGGGGGGGAGCTGTTTTTT. Amino acid sequence: CSVASGGELFF.

This clonotype was seen at least ten times. The chain links TRBV20-1 to TRBJ1-6; TRBD1 aligns across 7 bases. With 3 bases clipped from V and 13 bases from J, the junction kept 15 bases outside the gene matches. Germline V gene lookup returns CDR1 DFQATT and CDR2 SNEGSKA (reference sequence). The CDR3 totals 15 residues. The CDR3: CSARVGQLGLSPLHF. The CDR3 bases are TGCAGTGCTAGGGTGGGACAGCTCGGGCTATCCCCCCTCCACTTT.

For the CDR3, the DNA is TGCAGTGCTAGTTCGTGGGGGGGGACATACACTGAAGCTTTCTTT. This encodes CSASSWGGTYTEAFF. V is TRBV20-1 and J is TRBJ1-1; TRBD1 might be the D (6 bases). Germline V gene data show CDR1 as DFQATT and CDR2 as SNEGSKA (reference sequence). The CDR3 extends over 15 amino acids. V lost 3 bases to trimming and J lost 3 bases, with 17 bases between them.

There are a few counts of this clonotype. J is TRBJ2-7 and V is TRBV7-2, with D possibly matching TRBD1 (5 bases). This CDR3 contains 14 residues. V lost 5 bases and J 6 bases, leaving 17 bases between the germline ends. Germline V lookup: CDR1 SGHTA, CDR2 FQGNSA. The CDR3 loop reads CASSPSRPGPEQYF. The CDR3 nucleotides read TGTGCCAGCAGCCCCTCGCGCCCAGGGCCCGAGCAGTACTTC.

This clonotype was seen just once. A much larger clone lies a single base off, so this may be a read error. The V and J genes are TRBV4-2 and TRBJ2-2, with 8 positions matching TRBD1. The CDR3 covers 17 residues. Germline loops: CDR1 LGHNA, CDR2 YNFKEQ. V lost 0 bases and J lost 7; bases outside the gene matches: 10. The CDR3 reads CASSQDVNRGEVGELFF. DNA for the CDR3: TGTGCCAGCAGCCAAGATGTCAACAGGGGGGAAGTCGGGGAGCTGTTTTTT.

The chain combines TRBV5-1 with TRBJ2-3; 8 bases match TRBD2. CDR3 length equals 16 residues. Looked up from germline, CDR1 is SGHRS and CDR2 is YFSETQ. After removal of 4 bases from V and 1 base from J, the junction contained 8 bases not matched to a gene. Written as DNA, the CDR3 is TGCGCCAGCAGCCTATCCTCACTAGCGGGCACAGATACGCAGTATTTT. Its protein product is CASSLSSLAGTDTQYF. Full variable domain (outside the CDR3, taken from reference TRBV5-1 and TRBJ2-3): KAGVTQTPRYLIKTRGQQVTLSCSPISGHRSVSWYQQTPGQGLQFLFEYFSETQRNKGNFPGRFSGRQFSNSRSEMNVSTLELGDSALYLCASSLSSLAGTDTQYFGPGTRLTVL.

This clonotype was seen many times. The chain is built from TRBV29-1 and TRBJ2-1, with 7 bases identical to TRBD2. Germline-derived CDR1 and CDR2 are SQVTM and ANQGSEA. J lost 3 bases, V lost 3 bases, and 5 bases had no gene match. The CDR3 is 14 amino acids. As DNA, the CDR3 is TGCAGCGTTGAGGCTAGCGGACACTACAATGAGCAGTTCTTC. This codes for CSVEASGHYNEQFF.

There are a few counts of this clonotype. The V gene is TRBV12-5, the J gene TRBJ2-7; D not certain. Germline CDR1 and CDR2: LGHNT and FRNRAP. V lost 3 bases and J lost 3, with 9 bases in between. The CDR3 consists of 13 residues. CDR3 amino acids: CASGFGPLYEQYF. For the CDR3, the DNA is TGTGCTAGTGGTTTCGGGCCCCTCTACGAGCAGTACTTC.

This clonotype was seen at least ten times. This chain connects TRBV11-2 to TRBJ2-7, with D tentatively TRBD2 (6 bases). The V gene's germline CDR1 is SGHAT and CDR2 FQNNGV. V shed 5 bases and J shed 3 bases, with 14 bases lying between them. The CDR3 extends over 14 amino acids. Here the CDR3 DNA reads TGTGCCAGCAGCATCACTAGCATTTACTACGAGCAGTACTTC. Translated: CASSITSIYYEQYF.

This clonotype has ten or more counts. The chain is built from TRBV12-3 or TRBV12-4 and TRBJ2-7; no definite D call. Trimming took 3 bases from V and 4 from J, leaving 13 bases between them. The CDR3 has 14 amino acids. The CDR3 coding sequence is TGTGCCAGCAGTTTGGCCCCAGGATTGTACGAGCAGTACTTC. The encoded protein is CASSLAPGLYEQYF.

There are many counts of this clonotype. This sequence joins TRBV5-1 and TRBJ1-1; D may be TRBD1 (6 bases). The CDR3 has 15 residues. Germline assignment: CDR1 SGHRS and CDR2 YFSETQ. Trimming removed 2 bases from V and 5 bases from J, with 16 bases in between. The CDR3 here is CASSFGATGETEAFF. In nucleotides, the CDR3 is TGCGCCAGCAGCTTTGGGGCGACAGGTGAGACTGAAGCTTTCTTT. Variable domain in full (rest from reference TRBV5-1 and TRBJ1-1): KAGVTQTPRYLIKTRGQQVTLSCSPISGHRSVSWYQQTPGQGLQFLFEYFSETQRNKGNFPGRFSGRQFSNSRSEMNVSTLELGDSALYLCASSFGATGETEAFFGQGTRLTVV.

This chain connects TRBV4-3 to TRBJ2-1, with 11 bases aligning to TRBD2. CDR1 LGHNA and CDR2 YSLEER come from the germline V gene. CDR3 length: 16 amino acids. Trimming took 2 bases from V and 5 from J; bases not matched to a gene: 5. As DNA, the CDR3 is TGCGCCAGCAGCCAAACTAGCGGGAGAAGGAACAATGAGCAGTTCTTC. Residues: CASSQTSGRRNNEQFF.

This clonotype was observed many times. This chain links TRBV5-1 with TRBJ2-7; D is unresolved. Trimming pared 5 bases from V and 3 bases from J, leaving 6 bases between. From germline, CDR1 is SGHRS and CDR2 YFSETQ. CDR3 length: 11 amino acids. The CDR3 region is CASRSIYEQYF. Written as DNA, the CDR3 is TGCGCCAGCAGATCGATCTACGAGCAGTACTTC.

This chain joins TRBV7-9 and TRBJ2-5; 8 bases map to TRBD1. J was trimmed by 2 bases and V by 4 bases; bases with no gene match: 3. CDR1 is SEHNR, CDR2 FQNEAQ, per germline (reference sequence). CDR3 length: 14 amino acids. CDR3 in DNA: TGTGCCAGCAGCTATCGGACAGGGCAAGAGACCCAGTACTTC. As protein: CASSYRTGQETQYF.

This clonotype was counted many times. J is TRBJ2-3 and V is TRBV5-1, with TRBD2 identical over 7 bases. The CDR3 has 17 amino acids. Germline V gene sequence: CDR1 SGHRS, CDR2 YFSETQ. V lost 5 bases and J lost 2; bases outside the gene matches: 14. CDR3 DNA sequence: TGCGCCAGCAGTCTTGGAGGAGCTAGCGGATTCACAGATACGCAGTATTTT. It yields the protein CASSLGGASGFTDTQYF.

This clonotype has more than one count but fewer than ten. CDR3 sequence: CSAPGRSYNEQFF. CDR3 nucleotides: TGCAGTGCCCCGGGGCGCTCCTACAATGAGCAGTTCTTC. The chain uses TRBV20-1 and TRBJ2-1; D may correspond to TRBD1 or TRBD2 (5 bases each). The V gene lost 6 bases and the J gene lost 0 bases, with 9 bases spanning the gap. This CDR3 contains 13 residues. The V gene's germline CDR1 is DFQATT and CDR2 SNEGSKA (reference sequence).

The sample holds many counts of this clonotype. The V and J genes are TRBV6-5 and TRBJ1-5, with D possibly being TRBD1 (6 bases). Looked up from germline, CDR1 is MNHEY and CDR2 is SVGAGI. Trimming took 4 bases from V and 4 from J, leaving 14 bases between them. The CDR3 length is 15 residues. As DNA, the CDR3 is TGTGCCAGCAGTTCCCAAATAACAGGGAATCAGCCCCAGCATTTT. Translating it yields CASSSQITGNQPQHF.

Many counts were recorded for this clonotype. The chain carries TRBV30 and TRBJ1-1; TRBD1 agrees at 9 bases. Per the germline V gene, CDR1 is GTSNPN and CDR2 is SVGIG (reference sequence). This CDR3 contains 13 residues. Trimming took 7 bases from V and 5 from J; bases not matched to a gene: 8. CDR3: CAYSQGAGTEAFF. The CDR3 coding sequence is TGTGCCTACTCACAGGGGGCGGGGACTGAAGCTTTCTTT.

This clonotype showed up many times. The chain is built from TRBV5-1 and TRBJ1-5; D not certain. The length of the CDR3 is 14 residues. Deletions cut 0 bases from V and 6 bases from J, with 10 bases between. The germline V gene has CDR1 SGHRS and CDR2 YFSETQ. The DNA of the CDR3 is TGCGCCAGCAGCTTGGGGGGTCCCGGTCAGCCCCAGCATTTT. This sequence encodes CASSLGGPGQPQHF.

This clonotype was seen repeatedly, ten times or more. The V gene is TRBV12-3 or TRBV12-4, the J gene TRBJ2-7, with 9 bases aligning to TRBD1. The CDR3 length is 13 residues. V lost 0 bases and J lost 6; bases outside the gene matches: 0. CDR3 sequence (DNA): TGTGCCAGCAGTTTAGCGGACAGGGGCGAGCAGTACTTC. As protein: CASSLADRGEQYF.

In this sample, this clonotype turned up many times. V gene TRBV5-1 combines with J gene TRBJ2-6; 11 positions match TRBD1. Losses at the gene ends were 3 bases for V and 0 bases for J; bases not matched to a gene: 2. In germline, CDR1 is SGHRS, CDR2 YFSETQ. This CDR3 spans 17 amino acids. The CDR3 DNA follows: TGCGCCAGCAGCTCGGGACAGGGGGTCTCTGGGGCCAACGTCCTGACTTTC. Translated, it gives CASSSGQGVSGANVLTF.

In its sample, this clonotype was seen many times. This chain uses TRBV7-4 with TRBJ2-3, with 10 nucleotides matching TRBD1. The V segment lost 2 bases and the J segment 2 bases; nucleotides outside the gene matches: 7. CDR1 is SGHVT and CDR2 is SQSDAQ in the germline V gene. CDR3 length: 17 amino acids. The CDR3 spells CASSLTSGTGDTDTQYF. The CDR3 coding sequence is TGTGCCAGCAGCTTAACTTCCGGGACAGGGGACACAGATACGCAGTATTTT. Looking up the rest from reference TRBV7-4 and TRBJ2-3 gives the full variable domain: GAGVSQSPRYKVAKRGRDVALRCDSISGHVTLYWYRQTLGQGSEVLTYSQSDAQRDKSGRPSGRFSAERPERSVSTLKIQRTEQGDSAVYLCASSLTSGTGDTDTQYFGPGTRLTVL.

Many counts were recorded for this clonotype. The rearrangement links TRBV7-2 to TRBJ2-7; 9 bases are a match to TRBD2. Germline V gene sequence: CDR1 SGHTA, CDR2 FQGNSA. V shed 2 bases and J 3 bases; nucleotides not matched to a gene: 5. The CDR3 runs 15 residues. The CDR3 coding sequence is TGTGCCAGCAGCTTAACCGCTAGCGGGATCTACGAGCAGTACTTC. Protein sequence: CASSLTASGIYEQYF.

CDR3 residues: CASTGLAGDNEQFF. CDR3 sequence (DNA): TGTGCCAGCACCGGTCTAGCGGGGGACAATGAGCAGTTCTTC. The chain recombines TRBV12-3 or TRBV12-4 with TRBJ2-1, with 10 bases that match TRBD2. CDR3 size: 14 residues. The junction had 5 bases not matched to a gene; V was cut back by 7 bases and J by 5 bases.